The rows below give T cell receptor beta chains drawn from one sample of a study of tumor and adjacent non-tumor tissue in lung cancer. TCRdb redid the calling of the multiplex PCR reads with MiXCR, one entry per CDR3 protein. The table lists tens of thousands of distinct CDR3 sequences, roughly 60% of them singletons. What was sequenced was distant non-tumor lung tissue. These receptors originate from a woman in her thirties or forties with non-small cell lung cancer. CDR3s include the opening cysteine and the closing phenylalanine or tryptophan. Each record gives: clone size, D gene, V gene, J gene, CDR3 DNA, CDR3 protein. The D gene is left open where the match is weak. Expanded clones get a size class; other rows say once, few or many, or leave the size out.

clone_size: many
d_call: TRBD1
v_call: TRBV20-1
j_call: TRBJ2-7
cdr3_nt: TGCAGTGCTAGGTTTCCGGGACAGGGGACCTACGAGCAGTACTTC
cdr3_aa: CSARFPGQGTYEQYF

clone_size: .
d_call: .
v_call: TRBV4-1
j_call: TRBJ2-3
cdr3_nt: TGTGCCAGCAGCCAAGGACCTACCAACACAGGTACGCAGTATTTT
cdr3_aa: CASSQGPTNTGTQYF

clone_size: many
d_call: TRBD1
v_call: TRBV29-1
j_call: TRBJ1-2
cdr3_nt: TGCAGCGTTGCGACAGGGGGGCTAAAGGGCTACACCTTC
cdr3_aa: CSVATGGLKGYTF

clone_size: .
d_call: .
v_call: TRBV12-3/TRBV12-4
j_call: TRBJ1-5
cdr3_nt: TGTACCAGCAGTTTCCTGGGCCTCAATCAGCCCCAGCACTTT
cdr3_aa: CTSSFLGLNQPQHF

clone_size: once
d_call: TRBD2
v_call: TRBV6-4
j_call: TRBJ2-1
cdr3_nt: TGTGCCAGCAGTAACAGCGGGGGGGAGGTCGATGAGCGGTTCTTC
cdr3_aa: CASSNSGGEVDERFF

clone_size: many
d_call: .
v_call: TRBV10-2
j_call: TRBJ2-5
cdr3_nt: TGCGCCAGCAAGACAGGTACTGAAGAGACCCAGTACTTC
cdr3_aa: CASKTGTEETQYF

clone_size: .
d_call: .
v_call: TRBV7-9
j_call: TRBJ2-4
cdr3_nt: TGTGCCAGCAGCTCCCTAGGGGACTCTCAAAACATTCAGTACTTC
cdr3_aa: CASSSLGDSQNIQYF

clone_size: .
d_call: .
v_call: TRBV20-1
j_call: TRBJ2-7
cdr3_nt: TGCGGTGGTTTGGGCACCCAGTCCTACGAGCAATACTTC
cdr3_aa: CGGLGTQSYEQYF

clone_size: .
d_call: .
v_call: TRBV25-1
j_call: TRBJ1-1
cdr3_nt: TGTGCCAGCAGAGGGACTGAAGCTTTCTTT
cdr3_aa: CASRGTEAFF

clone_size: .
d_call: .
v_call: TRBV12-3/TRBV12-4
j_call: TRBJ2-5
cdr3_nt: TGTGCCAGCATGAACACGGGTCGGGGAGAGACCCAGTACTTC
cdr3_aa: CASMNTGRGETQYF

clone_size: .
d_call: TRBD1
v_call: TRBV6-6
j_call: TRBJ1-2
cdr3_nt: TGTGCCAGCAGTTACTCGGGACAGGTCGTCGGCTACACCTTC
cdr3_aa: CASSYSGQVVGYTF

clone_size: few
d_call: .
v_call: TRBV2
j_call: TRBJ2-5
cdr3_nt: TGTGCCAGCTCTAGCAGGGTGGAGACCCAGTACTTC
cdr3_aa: CASSSRVETQYF

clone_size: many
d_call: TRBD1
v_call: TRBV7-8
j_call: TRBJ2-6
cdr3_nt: TGTGCCAGCAGCTTAATCAGGGGGTCTGGGGCCAACGTCCTGACTTTC
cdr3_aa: CASSLIRGSGANVLTF

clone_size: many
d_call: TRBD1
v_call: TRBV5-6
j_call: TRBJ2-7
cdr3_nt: TGTGCCAGCAGCTTGCAGGGGGACTCCTACGAGCAGTACTTC
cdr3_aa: CASSLQGDSYEQYF

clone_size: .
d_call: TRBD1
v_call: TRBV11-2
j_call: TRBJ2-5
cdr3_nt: TGTGCCAGCAGCTTACCCTCGGTACAGGGGAAGCGTATGGAGACCCAGTACTTC
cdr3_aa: CASSLPSVQGKRMETQYF

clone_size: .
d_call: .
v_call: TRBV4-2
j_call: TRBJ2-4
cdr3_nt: TGTGCCAGCAGGACATCATGGACAGATAGCGGAGCCGAAAACATTCAGTACTTC
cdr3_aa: CASRTSWTDSGAENIQYF

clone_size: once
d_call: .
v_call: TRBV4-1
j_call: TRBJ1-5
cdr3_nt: TGCGCCAGCAGCCAACGGACAAGGACAAATCAGTCCCAGCATTTT
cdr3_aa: CASSQRTRTNQSQHF

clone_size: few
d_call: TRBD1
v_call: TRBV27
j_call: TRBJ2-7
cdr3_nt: TGTGTCAGCAGAGGGACAGGCGCCTACGAGCAGTACTTC
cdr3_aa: CVSRGTGAYEQYF

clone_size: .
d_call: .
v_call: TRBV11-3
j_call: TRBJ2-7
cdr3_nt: TGTGCCGGCAGCTTAGGGGCCAGGGAGGACTACGAGCAGTACTTC
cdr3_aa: CAGSLGAREDYEQYF

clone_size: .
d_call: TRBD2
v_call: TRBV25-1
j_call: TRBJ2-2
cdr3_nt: TGTGCCAACAGTAATAGCGGGACACCGACCGGGGAGCTGTTTTTT
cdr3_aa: CANSNSGTPTGELFF

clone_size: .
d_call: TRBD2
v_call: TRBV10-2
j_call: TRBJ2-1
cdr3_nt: TGCGCCAGCAGTGAGTCTAGCGGGAGCTCCCACAAAGAGCAGTTCTTC
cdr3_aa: CASSESSGSSHKEQFF

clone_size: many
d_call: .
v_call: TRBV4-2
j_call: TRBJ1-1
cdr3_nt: TGTGCCAGCAGCCAAGTCTCGGAGGCTGAAGCTTTCTTT
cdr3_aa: CASSQVSEAEAFF

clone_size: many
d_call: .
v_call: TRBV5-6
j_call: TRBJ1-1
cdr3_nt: TGTGCCAGCAGCTTGTTAGGGATCGGGGGCAAAAACACTGAAGCTTTCTTT
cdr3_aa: CASSLLGIGGKNTEAFF

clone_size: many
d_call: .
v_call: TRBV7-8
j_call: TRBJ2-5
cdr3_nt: TGTGCCAGCAGCAGAGGACAGATAGAGACCCAGTACTTC
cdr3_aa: CASSRGQIETQYF

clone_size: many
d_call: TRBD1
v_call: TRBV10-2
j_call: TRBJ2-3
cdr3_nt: TGCGCCAGCAGTGTCAGGACAGGGCGCACAGATACGCAGTATTTT
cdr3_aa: CASSVRTGRTDTQYF

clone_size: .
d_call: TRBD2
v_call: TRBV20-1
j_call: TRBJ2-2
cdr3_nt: TGCAGTACCCTAGCGGGAGGGATTCTGGAGGAGCTGTTTTTT
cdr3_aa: CSTLAGGILEELFF

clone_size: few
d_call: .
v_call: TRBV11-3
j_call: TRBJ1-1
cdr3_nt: TGTGCCAGCAGCGCTACAGGTATCGCTGAAGCTTTCTTT
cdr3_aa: CASSATGIAEAFF

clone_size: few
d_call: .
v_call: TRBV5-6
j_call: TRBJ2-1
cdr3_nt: TGTGCCAGCAGCTCCGGCGGAGACTCCTACTATGAGCAGTTCTTC
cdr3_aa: CASSSGGDSYYEQFF

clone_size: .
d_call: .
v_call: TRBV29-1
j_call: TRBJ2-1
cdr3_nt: TGCAGCGTAAAGTTGACACTTCACGATGAGCAGTTCTTC
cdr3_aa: CSVKLTLHDEQFF

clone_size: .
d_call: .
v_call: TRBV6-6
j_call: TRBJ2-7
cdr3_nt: TGTGCCAGCAGCACCGCATTCGAGCAGTACTTC
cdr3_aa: CASSTAFEQYF

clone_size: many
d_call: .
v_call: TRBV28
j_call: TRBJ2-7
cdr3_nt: TGTGCCAGCAGTTTAAGGTTCGGGCAGGGTGTCTACGAGCAGTACTTC
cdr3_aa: CASSLRFGQGVYEQYF

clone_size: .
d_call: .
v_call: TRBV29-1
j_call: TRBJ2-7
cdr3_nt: TGCAGCGCTACGACAGGTTCTCAGAGGGAGCAGTACTTC
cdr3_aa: CSATTGSQREQYF

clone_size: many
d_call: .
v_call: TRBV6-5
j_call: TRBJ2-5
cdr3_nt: TGTGCCAGCAGCCCGGGGCTCGGGGAGACCCAGTACTTC
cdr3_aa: CASSPGLGETQYF

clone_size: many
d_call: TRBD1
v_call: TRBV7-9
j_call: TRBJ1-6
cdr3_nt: TGTGCCAGCAGCTCGAGGACAGGAGATAATTCACCCCTCCACTTT
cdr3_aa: CASSSRTGDNSPLHF